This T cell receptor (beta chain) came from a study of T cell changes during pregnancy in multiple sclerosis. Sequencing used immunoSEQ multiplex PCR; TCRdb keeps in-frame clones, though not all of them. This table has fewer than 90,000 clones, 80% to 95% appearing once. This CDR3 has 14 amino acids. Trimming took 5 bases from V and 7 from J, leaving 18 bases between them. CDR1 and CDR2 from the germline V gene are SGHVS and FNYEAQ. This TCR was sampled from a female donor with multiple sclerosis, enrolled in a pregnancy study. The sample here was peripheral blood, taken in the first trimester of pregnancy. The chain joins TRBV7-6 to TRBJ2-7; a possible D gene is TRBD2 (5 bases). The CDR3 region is CASSPTGGPMEQYF. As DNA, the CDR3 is TGTGCCAGCAGCCCCACGGGCGGGCCCATGGAGCAGTACTTC.